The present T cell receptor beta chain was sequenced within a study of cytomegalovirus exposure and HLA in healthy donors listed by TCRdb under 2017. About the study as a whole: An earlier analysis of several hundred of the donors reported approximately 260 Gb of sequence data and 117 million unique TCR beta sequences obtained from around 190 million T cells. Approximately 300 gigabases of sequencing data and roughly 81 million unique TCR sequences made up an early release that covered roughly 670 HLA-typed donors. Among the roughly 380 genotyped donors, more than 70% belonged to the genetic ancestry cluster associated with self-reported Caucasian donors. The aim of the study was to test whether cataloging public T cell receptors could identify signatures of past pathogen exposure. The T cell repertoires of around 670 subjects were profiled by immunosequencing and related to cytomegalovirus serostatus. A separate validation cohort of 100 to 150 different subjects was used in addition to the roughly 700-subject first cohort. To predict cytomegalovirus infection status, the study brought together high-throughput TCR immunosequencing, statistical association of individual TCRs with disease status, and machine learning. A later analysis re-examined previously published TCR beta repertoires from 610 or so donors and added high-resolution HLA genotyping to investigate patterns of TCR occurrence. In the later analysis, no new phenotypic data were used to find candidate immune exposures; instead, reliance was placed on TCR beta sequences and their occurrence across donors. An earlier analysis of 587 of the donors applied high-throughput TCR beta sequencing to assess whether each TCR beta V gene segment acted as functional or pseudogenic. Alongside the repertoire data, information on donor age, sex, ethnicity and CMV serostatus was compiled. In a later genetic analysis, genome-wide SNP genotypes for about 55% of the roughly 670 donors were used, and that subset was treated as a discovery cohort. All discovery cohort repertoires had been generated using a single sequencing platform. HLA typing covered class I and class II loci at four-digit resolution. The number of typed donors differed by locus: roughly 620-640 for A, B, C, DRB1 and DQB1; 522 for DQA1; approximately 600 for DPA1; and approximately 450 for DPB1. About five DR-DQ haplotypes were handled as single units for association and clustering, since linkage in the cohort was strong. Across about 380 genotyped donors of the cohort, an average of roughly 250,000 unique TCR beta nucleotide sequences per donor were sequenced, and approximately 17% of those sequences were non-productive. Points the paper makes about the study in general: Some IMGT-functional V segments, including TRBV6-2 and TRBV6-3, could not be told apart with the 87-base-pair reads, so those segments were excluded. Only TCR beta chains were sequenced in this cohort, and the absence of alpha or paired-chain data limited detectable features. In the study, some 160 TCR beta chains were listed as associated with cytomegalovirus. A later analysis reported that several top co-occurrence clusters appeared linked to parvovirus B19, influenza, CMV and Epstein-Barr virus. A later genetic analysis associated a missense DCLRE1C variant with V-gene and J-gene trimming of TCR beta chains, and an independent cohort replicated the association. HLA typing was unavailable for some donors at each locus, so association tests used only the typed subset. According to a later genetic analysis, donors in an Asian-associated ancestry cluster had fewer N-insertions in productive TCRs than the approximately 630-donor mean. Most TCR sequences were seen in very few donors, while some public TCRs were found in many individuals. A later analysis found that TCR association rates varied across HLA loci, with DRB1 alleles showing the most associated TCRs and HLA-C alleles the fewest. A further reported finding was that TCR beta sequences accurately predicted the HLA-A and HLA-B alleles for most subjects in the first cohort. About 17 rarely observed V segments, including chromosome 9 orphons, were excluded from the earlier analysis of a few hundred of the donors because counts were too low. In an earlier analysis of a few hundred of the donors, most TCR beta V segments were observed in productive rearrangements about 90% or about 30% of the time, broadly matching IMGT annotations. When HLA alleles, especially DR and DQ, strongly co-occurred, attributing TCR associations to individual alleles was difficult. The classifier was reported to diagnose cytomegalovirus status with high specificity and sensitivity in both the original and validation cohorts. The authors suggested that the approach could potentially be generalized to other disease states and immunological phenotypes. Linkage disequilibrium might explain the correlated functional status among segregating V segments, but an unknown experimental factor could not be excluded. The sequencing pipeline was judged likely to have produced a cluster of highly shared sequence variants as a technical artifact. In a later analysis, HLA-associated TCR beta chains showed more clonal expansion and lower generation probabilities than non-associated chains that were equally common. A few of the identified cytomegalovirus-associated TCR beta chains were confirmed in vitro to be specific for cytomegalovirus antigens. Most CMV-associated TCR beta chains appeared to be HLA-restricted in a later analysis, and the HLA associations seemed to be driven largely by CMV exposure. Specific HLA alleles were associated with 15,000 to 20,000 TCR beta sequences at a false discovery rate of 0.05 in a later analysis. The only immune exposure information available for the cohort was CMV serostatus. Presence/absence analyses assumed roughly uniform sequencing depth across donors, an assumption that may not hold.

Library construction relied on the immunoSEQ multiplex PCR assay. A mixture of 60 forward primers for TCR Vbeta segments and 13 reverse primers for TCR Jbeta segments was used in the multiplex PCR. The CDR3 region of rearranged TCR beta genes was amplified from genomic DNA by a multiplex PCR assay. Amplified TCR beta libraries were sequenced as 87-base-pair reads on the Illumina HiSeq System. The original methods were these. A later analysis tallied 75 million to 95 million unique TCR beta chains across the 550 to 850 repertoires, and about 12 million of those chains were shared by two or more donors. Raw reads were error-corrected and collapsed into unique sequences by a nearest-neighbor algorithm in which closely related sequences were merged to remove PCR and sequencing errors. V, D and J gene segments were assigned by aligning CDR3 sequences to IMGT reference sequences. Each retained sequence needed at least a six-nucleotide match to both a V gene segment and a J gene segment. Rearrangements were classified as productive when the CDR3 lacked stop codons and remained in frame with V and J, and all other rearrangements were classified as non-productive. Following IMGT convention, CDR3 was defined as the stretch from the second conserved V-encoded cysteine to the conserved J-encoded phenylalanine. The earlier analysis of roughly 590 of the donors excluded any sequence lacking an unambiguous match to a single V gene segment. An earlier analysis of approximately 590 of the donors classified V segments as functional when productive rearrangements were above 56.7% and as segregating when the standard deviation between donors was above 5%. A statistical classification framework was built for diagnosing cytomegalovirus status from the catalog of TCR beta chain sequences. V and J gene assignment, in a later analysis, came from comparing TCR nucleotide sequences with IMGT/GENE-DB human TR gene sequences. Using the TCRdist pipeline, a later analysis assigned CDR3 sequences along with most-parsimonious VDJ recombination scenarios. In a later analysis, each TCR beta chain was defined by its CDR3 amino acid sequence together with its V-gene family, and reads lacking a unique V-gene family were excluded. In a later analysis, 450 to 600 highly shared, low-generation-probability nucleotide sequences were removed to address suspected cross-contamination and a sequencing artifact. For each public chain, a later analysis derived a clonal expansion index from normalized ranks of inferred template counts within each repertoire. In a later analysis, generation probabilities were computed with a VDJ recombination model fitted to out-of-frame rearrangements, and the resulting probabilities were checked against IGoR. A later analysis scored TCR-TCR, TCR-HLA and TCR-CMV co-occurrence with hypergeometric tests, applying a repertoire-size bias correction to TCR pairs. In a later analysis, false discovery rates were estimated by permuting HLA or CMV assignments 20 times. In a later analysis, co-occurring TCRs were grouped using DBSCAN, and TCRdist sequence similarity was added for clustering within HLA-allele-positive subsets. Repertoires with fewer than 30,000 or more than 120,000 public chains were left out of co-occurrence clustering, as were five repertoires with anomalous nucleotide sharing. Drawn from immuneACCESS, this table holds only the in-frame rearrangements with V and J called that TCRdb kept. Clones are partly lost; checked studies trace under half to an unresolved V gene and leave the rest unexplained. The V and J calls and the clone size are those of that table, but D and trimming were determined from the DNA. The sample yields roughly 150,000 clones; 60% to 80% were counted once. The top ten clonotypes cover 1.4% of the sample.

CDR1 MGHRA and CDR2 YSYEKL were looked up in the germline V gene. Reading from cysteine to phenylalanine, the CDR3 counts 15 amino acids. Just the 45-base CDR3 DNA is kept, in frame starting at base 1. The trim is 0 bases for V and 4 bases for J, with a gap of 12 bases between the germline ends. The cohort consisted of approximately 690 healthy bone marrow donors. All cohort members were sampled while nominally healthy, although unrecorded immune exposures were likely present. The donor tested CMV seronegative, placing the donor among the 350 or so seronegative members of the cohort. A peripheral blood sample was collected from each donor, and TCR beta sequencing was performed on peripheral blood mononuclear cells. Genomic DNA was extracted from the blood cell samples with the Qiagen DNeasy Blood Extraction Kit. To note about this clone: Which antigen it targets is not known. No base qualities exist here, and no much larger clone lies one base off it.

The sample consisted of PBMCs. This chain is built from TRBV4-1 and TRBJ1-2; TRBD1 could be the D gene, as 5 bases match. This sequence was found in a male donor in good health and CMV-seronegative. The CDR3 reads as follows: CASSQEDTGPYGYTF. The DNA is TGCGCCAGCAGCCAAGAGGACACGGGCCCCTATGGCTACACCTTC.